This entry concerns a single TCR beta chain. The sample comes from a study of blood T cell repertoires in COVID-19. The table came from immunoSEQ multiplex PCR; TCRdb's copy has only in-frame clones and leaves some out. The sample contains 150,000 to 200,000 clones, approximately 86% of which appear only once. V lost 1 base and J 2 bases, leaving 10 bases between the germline ends. The germline gives CDR1 SGHDN, CDR2 FVKESK. The CDR3 has 15 amino acids. The chain joins TRBV14 to TRBJ2-3, with D tentatively TRBD2 (5 bases). The receptor was isolated from a man between 65 and 85 years old with acute or convalescent COVID-19. The sample taken for sequencing was peripheral blood. The CDR3 spells CASSQGGGYTDTQYF. The DNA of the CDR3 is TGTGCCAGCAGCCAAGGAGGCGGGTACACAGATACGCAGTATTTT.